A selection of T cell receptor beta chains follows, all from one sample in a study of blood T cell repertoires in COVID-19. Some clones are missing from TCRdb's copy, which holds only in-frame ones; the method was immunoSEQ multiplex PCR. Here the sample spans some 120,000 clones, roughly 69% being singletons. Sequenced: peripheral blood. The receptors stem from a woman between 70 and 85 years old with acute or convalescent COVID-19. Both conserved end residues are part of each CDR3. Fields, in order: V gene, J gene, CDR3 protein.

V gene: TRBV3-1/TRBV3-2
J gene: TRBJ2-7
CDR3 protein: CASSKSPTGTYEQYF

V gene: TRBV25-1
J gene: TRBJ2-4
CDR3 protein: CASSGQGRVIQYF

V gene: TRBV24-1
J gene: TRBJ1-2
CDR3 protein: CATSQTDYGYTF

V gene: TRBV2
J gene: TRBJ1-1
CDR3 protein: CASRWDRAEAFF

V gene: TRBV4-3
J gene: TRBJ2-5
CDR3 protein: CASSQDLRGGQETQYF

V gene: TRBV19
J gene: TRBJ2-3
CDR3 protein: CASSIDGGADTQYF

V gene: TRBV12-5
J gene: TRBJ1-1
CDR3 protein: CASGLERVANTEAFF

V gene: TRBV12-3/TRBV12-4
J gene: TRBJ1-2
CDR3 protein: CASSPGGRGGYTF

V gene: TRBV24-1
J gene: TRBJ2-1
CDR3 protein: CATSVGGGNEQFF

V gene: TRBV27
J gene: TRBJ1-5
CDR3 protein: CASSQGRDREPQHF

V gene: TRBV19
J gene: TRBJ2-1
CDR3 protein: CASSKGLVYNEQFF

V gene: TRBV6-2/TRBV6-3
J gene: TRBJ2-3
CDR3 protein: CASSYPMGSGVSTDTQYF

V gene: TRBV6-5
J gene: TRBJ2-2
CDR3 protein: CASRGTSAGELFF

V gene: TRBV18
J gene: TRBJ2-1
CDR3 protein: CASSRNSGRAGEQFF

V gene: TRBV7-9
J gene: TRBJ2-3
CDR3 protein: CASSASGVADTQYF

V gene: TRBV27
J gene: TRBJ2-1
CDR3 protein: CASSLSADYNEQFF

V gene: TRBV27
J gene: TRBJ1-6
CDR3 protein: CASSLGLGAGRDGSPLHF

V gene: TRBV2
J gene: TRBJ1-6
CDR3 protein: CASRDSRQGLNSPLHF

V gene: TRBV6-2/TRBV6-3
J gene: TRBJ1-6
CDR3 protein: CASSSMEAGIRSPLHF

V gene: TRBV2
J gene: TRBJ2-7
CDR3 protein: CASSDLPSGRRSYEQYF

V gene: TRBV5-8
J gene: TRBJ2-1
CDR3 protein: CASSLVPAGGLNEQFF

V gene: TRBV30
J gene: TRBJ1-5
CDR3 protein: CAWKEGNNQPQHF

V gene: TRBV4-3
J gene: TRBJ1-1
CDR3 protein: CASSQARTGGNTEAFF

V gene: TRBV12-5
J gene: TRBJ1-6
CDR3 protein: CASGSGQGGSPLHF

V gene: TRBV11-2
J gene: TRBJ1-3
CDR3 protein: CASSQAGAGNTIYF

V gene: TRBV10-3
J gene: TRBJ2-7
CDR3 protein: CAISETETGGLAGGGEQYF

V gene: TRBV19
J gene: TRBJ2-7
CDR3 protein: CASSSGTGFSYEQYF

V gene: TRBV5-1
J gene: TRBJ1-3
CDR3 protein: CASSPGGISGNTIYF

V gene: TRBV5-4
J gene: TRBJ2-5
CDR3 protein: CASSLTGRLAGRGETQYF

V gene: TRBV4-1
J gene: TRBJ2-7
CDR3 protein: CASSQARERGGEQYF

V gene: TRBV5-5
J gene: TRBJ1-2
CDR3 protein: CASSPGQVGYGYTF

V gene: TRBV11-2
J gene: TRBJ2-3
CDR3 protein: CASSPRVYTDTQYF

V gene: TRBV7-3
J gene: TRBJ2-2
CDR3 protein: CASSPRGSGELFF

V gene: TRBV6-6
J gene: TRBJ1-1
CDR3 protein: CASRRGRIEAFF

V gene: TRBV19
J gene: TRBJ1-5
CDR3 protein: CASSRGTGGGYTSNQPQHF

V gene: TRBV9
J gene: TRBJ2-3
CDR3 protein: CASSVGDRRADTQYF

V gene: TRBV7-6
J gene: TRBJ1-6
CDR3 protein: CASSLGTGSSYNSPLHF

V gene: TRBV19
J gene: TRBJ1-5
CDR3 protein: CASSADRDQPQHF

V gene: TRBV6-2/TRBV6-3
J gene: TRBJ1-2
CDR3 protein: CASSQTRGGGYTF

V gene: TRBV24-1
J gene: TRBJ1-6
CDR3 protein: CATTGPGGDSYNSPLHF

V gene: TRBV6-4
J gene: TRBJ2-1
CDR3 protein: CASSPTVSRYNEQFF